The 27 T cell receptor beta chains listed next were all sequenced from one sample in a study of vaccination and CD4 T cells after COVID-19. The treatment is: roughly ten-day PBMC culture with coronavirus spike peptide pools or control peptides (ViraFEST assay). Cultured CD4+ T cells had their DNA profiled by the Oncomine TCR Beta short-read assay. One entry per CDR3 protein, called by TCRdb with MiXCR from the PCR reads. This table holds about 19,000 distinct CDR3 sequences, approximately 37% found once. Their antigens are not known. The sample was cultured CD4+ T cells from blood. These receptors were obtained from a human donor with COVID-19.

This clonotype was counted only a few times. The chain couples TRBV27 to TRBJ2-5; possible D gene TRBD2, 5 bases. The germline CDR1 and CDR2 sequences are MNHEY and SMNVEV (reference sequence). Trimming pared 3 bases from V and 5 bases from J, leaving 7 bases between. The CDR3 spans 12 residues. CDR3 DNA: TGTGCCAGCAGTTTTACGGGGGAGACCCAGTACTTC. It codes for CASSFTGETQYF.

The chain couples TRBV19 to TRBJ1-4; D remains ambiguous. CDR1 is LNHDA, CDR2 SQIVND, per germline (reference sequence). The germline V and J ends were trimmed by 1 base and 4 bases, with 10 bases remaining between them. CDR3 length: 15 residues. CDR3 in DNA: TGTGCCAGTAGTATAGGAGGCAGCGGTAATGAAAAACTGTTTTTT. Residues: CASSIGGSGNEKLFF.

The rearrangement links TRBV5-4 to TRBJ1-1, with D perhaps TRBD1 (5 bases). Trimming took off 3 bases at V and 11 bases at J, with 20 bases between the two ends. This CDR3 is 14 amino acids long. The V gene's germline CDR1 is SGHNT and CDR2 YYREEE (reference sequence). Here the CDR3 reads CASSWSGASVVAFF. The CDR3 DNA reads TGTGCCAGCAGCTGGAGCGGGGCGTCGGTCGTGGCTTTCTTT.

The V gene is TRBV7-2, the J gene TRBJ2-1; the D is unclear. This CDR3 spans 14 amino acids. Per germline, CDR1 SGHTA and CDR2 FQGNSA. The V end was cut by 1 base, the J end by 9 bases, with 13 bases between. This chain's CDR3 is CASSLVPGPSEQFF. Here the CDR3 DNA reads TGTGCCAGCAGCTTAGTTCCGGGCCCAAGTGAGCAGTTCTTC.

This sequence joins TRBV19 and TRBJ1-2; TRBD1 might be the D (6 bases). Per the germline V gene, CDR1 is LNHDA and CDR2 is SQIVND (reference sequence). The V end was cut by 6 bases, the J end by 2 bases, with 22 bases between. The CDR3 is made up of 17 amino acids. In DNA form, the CDR3 reads TGTGCCAGTAGCCACGGGACAAGGAGTAAACTAAACTATGGCTACACCTTC. Encoded protein: CASSHGTRSKLNYGYTF.

The rearrangement uses TRBV6-1 and TRBJ2-7, with D possibly matching TRBD2 (5 bases). Trimming removed 6 bases at V and 2 bases at J, with 11 bases between. The CDR3 length is 13 residues. The germline V gene has CDR1 MNHNS and CDR2 SASEGT. CDR3 coding DNA: TGTGCCAGCAGACGGGATCTTACCTACGAGCAGTACTTC. As protein: CASRRDLTYEQYF.

The rearrangement joins TRBV6-2 or TRBV6-3 to TRBJ1-2; D gene unclear. The ends were cut back, 7 bases at V and 8 bases at J, with 17 bases in the middle. CDR1 and CDR2 from the germline V gene are MNHEY and SVGEGT. CDR3 length equals 13 residues. CDR3 loop: CASTRDGVGGYTF. Here the CDR3 DNA reads TGTGCCAGCACCCGTGACGGGGTAGGAGGCTACACCTTC.

V usage is TRBV5-1 and J usage is TRBJ2-5; 9 bases match TRBD1. CDR3 length: 20 residues. The J segment lost 5 bases and the V segment lost 3 bases, leaving 23 bases of the junction unmatched. Germline CDR1 reads SGHRS; CDR2 reads YFSETQ. This CDR3 reads CASSSTGFRTGDKRKETQYF. CDR3 bases: TGCGCCAGCAGCTCAACCGGATTTAGGACAGGGGACAAGCGGAAGGAGACCCAGTACTTC.

This chain links TRBV28 with TRBJ1-2; D is unclear. The germline V and J ends were trimmed by 8 bases and 0 bases, with 4 bases remaining between them. The CDR3 loop spans 11 amino acids. Germline V gene data show CDR1 as MDHEN and CDR2 as SYDVKM. The CDR3: CASAANYGYTF. The CDR3, as DNA: TGTGCCAGCGCAGCTAACTATGGCTACACCTTC.

The J gene is TRBJ2-3, the V gene TRBV25-1; D is possibly TRBD2 (7 bases). Deletions cut 1 base from V and 4 bases from J, with 15 bases between. The CDR3 length is 16 residues. Germline V gene sequence: CDR1 MGHDK, CDR2 SYGVNS. CDR3 in amino acids: CASSEFLGGPSDTQYF. CDR3 coding DNA: TGTGCCAGCAGTGAATTTCTGGGGGGGCCCTCAGATACGCAGTATTTT.

The table lists this clonotype with a count of one. V and J are TRBV14 and TRBJ2-7; 7 positions agree with TRBD1. CDR3 length: 14 amino acids. Germline V gene sequence: CDR1 SGHDN, CDR2 FVKESK. Germline trimming cut 2 bases from V and 2 bases from J; bases unmatched to any gene: 3. CDR3 DNA: TGTGCCAGCAGCCAAAGACAGGGTCCCTACGAGCAGTACTTC. Amino acids: CASSQRQGPYEQYF.

The chain joins TRBV11-2 to TRBJ2-1, with 9 bases that match TRBD1. This CDR3 spans 14 amino acids. V was pared by 5 bases and J by 4 bases, with 3 bases of the junction left unmatched. Germline loops: CDR1 SGHAT, CDR2 FQNNGV. The CDR3 region has the DNA TGTGCCAGCAGCGCCGGGACAGGGTACAATGAGCAGTTCTTC. This encodes CASSAGTGYNEQFF.

The V and J genes are TRBV18 and TRBJ1-2; D not resolved. The CDR3 spans 14 residues. Germline values: CDR1 KGHSH, CDR2 LQKENI. The V end lost 3 bases, the J end lost 1 base, and 9 bases lay between the germline ends. The CDR3 DNA reads TGTGCCAGCTCACCCGCATGGAGTAACTATGGCTACACCTTC. It yields the protein CASSPAWSNYGYTF.

The V gene is TRBV4-2, the J gene TRBJ2-3; the match to TRBD2 covers 9 bases. This CDR3 is 19 amino acids long. The trim removed 1 base at V and 2 bases at J, leaving 13 bases unmatched. Germline assignment: CDR1 LGHNA and CDR2 YNFKEQ. The CDR3 nucleotides read TGTGCCAGCAGCCAAGTGGGCGTGGGTAGCGGGGGAATCACAGATACGCAGTATTTT. This codes for CASSQVGVGSGGITDTQYF.

V gene TRBV20-1 combines with J gene TRBJ2-1, with 8 bases that match TRBD2. Trimming cost V 3 bases and J 3 bases; bases outside gene matches: 13. The CDR3 runs to 17 residues. The germline CDR1 and CDR2 sequences are DFQATT and SNEGSKA (reference sequence). This CDR3 is CSASPLGSAGGYNEQFF. The CDR3 nucleotides read TGCAGTGCTAGTCCCTTGGGCTCCGCGGGGGGCTACAATGAGCAGTTCTTC.

V gene TRBV6-8 combines with J gene TRBJ2-5; D possibly uses TRBD1 or TRBD2 (7 bases each). Trimming cost V 6 bases and J 7 bases, with 18 bases left between them. This CDR3 has 14 amino acids. CDR1 and CDR2 (germline): MNHGY, SAAAGT. This CDR3 reads CASSYRRGGGTQYF. CDR3 nucleotides: TGTGCCAGCAGCTACCGCAGGGGGGGTGGGACCCAGTACTTC.

The V call is TRBV4-1, the J call TRBJ1-1, with a possible D match to TRBD1 (5 bases). The CDR3 is made up of 18 amino acids. The ends were cut back, 1 base at V and 5 bases at J, with 23 bases in the middle. The germline V gene encodes CDR1 MGHRA and CDR2 YSYEKL. CDR3 nucleotide sequence: TGCGCCAGCAGCCAAGGGTGGGTGATCGAGGGGAGACGGACTGAAGCTTTCTTT. Protein product: CASSQGWVIEGRRTEAFF.

This chain connects TRBV7-2 to TRBJ2-7; D unclear. This CDR3 is built from 14 residues. CDR1 SGHTA and CDR2 FQGNSA come from the germline V gene. V was pared by 1 base and J by 6 bases, with 13 bases between. CDR3: CASSLDPGVGEQYF. The CDR3 nucleotides read TGTGCCAGCAGCTTAGATCCTGGGGTTGGCGAGCAGTACTTC.

V and J are TRBV5-1 and TRBJ2-5, with 8 nucleotides matching TRBD2. Trimming removed 3 bases from V and 3 bases from J; junction bases left unmatched: 16. The CDR3 is made up of 18 amino acids. The germline V gene has CDR1 SGHRS and CDR2 YFSETQ. CDR3 nucleotide sequence: TGCGCCAGCAGCTCGGGCCCCGCGGGCGGGGGGTCGAAAGAGACCCAGTACTTC. It yields the protein CASSSGPAGGGSKETQYF.

The chain has TRBV7-9 and TRBJ1-4, with no clear D. Trimming cost V 5 bases and J 0 bases, with 10 bases left between them. Per germline, CDR1 SEHNR and CDR2 FQNEAQ (reference sequence). CDR3 length: 15 amino acids. CDR3 nucleotide sequence: TGTGCCAGCAGCACTTCAGATGCAACTAATGAAAAACTGTTTTTT. Its protein product is CASSTSDATNEKLFF.

This chain links TRBV6-2 or TRBV6-3 with TRBJ1-3; 9 positions match TRBD1. With 0 bases clipped from V and 2 bases from J, the junction kept 5 bases outside the gene matches. The CDR3 has 17 amino acids. The germline gives CDR1 MNHEY, CDR2 SVGEGT. The CDR3 DNA sequence: TGTGCCAGCAGTTACTCCCCGGGACAGGGACCTGGAAACACCATATATTTT. Amino acid sequence: CASSYSPGQGPGNTIYF.

The CDR3 region is CASSPRPAGDQPQHF. In DNA, the CDR3 is TGTGCCAGCTCCCCAAGACCTGCAGGCGATCAGCCCCAGCATTTT. The V and J genes are TRBV18 and TRBJ1-5; D is undetermined. This CDR3 comprises 15 residues. CDR1 is KGHSH, CDR2 LQKENI, per germline. The V gene lost 6 bases and the J gene lost 5 bases, with 17 bases spanning the gap.

This clonotype was counted a few times. This chain connects TRBV7-2 to TRBJ1-3; maybe TRBD1 (5 bases). This CDR3 is built from 14 residues. Germline loops: CDR1 SGHTA, CDR2 FQGNSA. V shed 7 bases and J shed 2 bases, with 12 bases lying between them. CDR3 amino acids: CASTRQWAGNTIYF. CDR3 bases: TGTGCCAGCACCCGACAGTGGGCTGGAAACACCATATATTTT.

In this sample, this clonotype turned up a few times. V and J are TRBV7-8 and TRBJ1-6; 8 bases fit TRBD1. The CDR3 loop spans 15 amino acids. CDR1 and CDR2 from the germline V gene are SGHVS and FQNEAQ. V trimming: 2 bases; J trimming: 9 bases; junction bases outside the gene matches: 6. Written as DNA, the CDR3 is TGTGCCAGCAGCTTAAATGGACAGGGAGCTTCACCCCTCCACTTT. Protein: CASSLNGQGASPLHF.

This clonotype was counted between two and nine times. The genes are TRBV27 and TRBJ1-2; 7 positions match TRBD1. The CDR3 contains 12 residues. CDR1 and CDR2 (germline): MNHEY, SMNVEV (reference sequence). Trimming at V came to 5 bases and at J to 5 bases, leaving 2 bases not matched to a gene. The CDR3 protein is CASSKTGYGYTF. DNA for the CDR3: TGTGCCAGCAGTAAGACAGGGTATGGCTACACCTTC.

The chain employs TRBV10-3 and TRBJ1-2; 7 positions match TRBD1. With 0 bases clipped from V and 1 base from J, the junction kept 2 bases outside the gene matches. Germline assignment: CDR1 ENHRY and CDR2 SYGVKD. The CDR3 is made up of 15 amino acids. CDR3 sequence (DNA): TGTGCCATCAGTGAGTCACAGGGGTATAACTATGGCTACACCTTC. Translation: CAISESQGYNYGYTF.

This clonotype is judged medium-sized. This chain uses TRBV20-1 with TRBJ1-5, with 7 bases that match TRBD1. The V and J ends lost 5 bases and 0 bases, in that order; junction bases with no gene match: 7. The V gene's germline CDR1 is DFQATT and CDR2 SNEGSKA (reference sequence). This CDR3 is built from 15 residues. The CDR3 DNA sequence: TGCAGTGCTCCGGGACAGCCCAATAGCAATCAGCCCCAGCATTTT. This translates into CSAPGQPNSNQPQHF.